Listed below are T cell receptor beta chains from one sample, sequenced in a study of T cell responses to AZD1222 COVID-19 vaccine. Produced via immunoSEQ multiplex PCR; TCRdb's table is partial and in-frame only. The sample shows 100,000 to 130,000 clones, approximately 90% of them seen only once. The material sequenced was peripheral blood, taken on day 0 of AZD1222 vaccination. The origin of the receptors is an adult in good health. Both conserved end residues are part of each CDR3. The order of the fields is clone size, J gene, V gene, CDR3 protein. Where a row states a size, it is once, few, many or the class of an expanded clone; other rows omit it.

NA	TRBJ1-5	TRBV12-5	CASGPGTLDQPQHF
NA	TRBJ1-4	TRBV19	CASRLLPITNEKLFF
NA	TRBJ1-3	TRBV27	CASSLNAGTTGNTIYF
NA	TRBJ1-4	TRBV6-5	CASTTRGRGEKLFF
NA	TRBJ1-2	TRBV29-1	CSVVTAELANYGYTF
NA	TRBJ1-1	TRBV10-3	CAISDSTGIGHTEAFF
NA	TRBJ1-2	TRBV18	CASSPPAGPYGYTF
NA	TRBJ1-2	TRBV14	CASSQDIGAFYGYTF
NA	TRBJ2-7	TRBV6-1	CASSELLAGGEVGF
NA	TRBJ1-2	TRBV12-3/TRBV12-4	CASSTRGDYGYTF
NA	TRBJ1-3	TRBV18	CASSPGQGASNTIYF
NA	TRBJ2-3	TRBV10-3	CAISEGGGLLDTQYF
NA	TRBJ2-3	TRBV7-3	CASSSSADTQYF
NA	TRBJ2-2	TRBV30	CAWRLTGGTGELFF
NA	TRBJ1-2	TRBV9	CASSPARQFRGYTF
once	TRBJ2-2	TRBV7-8	CASTSQGDPGELFF
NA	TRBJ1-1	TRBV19	CASSIGTGDSTEAFF
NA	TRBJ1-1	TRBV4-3	CASSQDLPGDTEAFF
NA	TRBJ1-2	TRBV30	CAWSRGDSAYSYGYTF
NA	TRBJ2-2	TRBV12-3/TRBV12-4	CASSFGNTGELFF
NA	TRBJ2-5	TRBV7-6	CASSLAAGADPLQETQYF
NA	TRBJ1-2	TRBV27	CASSLYRGAGYGYTF
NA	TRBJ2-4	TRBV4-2	CASSTATGTGASKNIQYF
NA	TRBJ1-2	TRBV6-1	CASSEWTGGSGGYTF
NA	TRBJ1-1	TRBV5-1	CASSSRTGPGTEAFF
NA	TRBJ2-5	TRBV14	CASSQGARSETQYF
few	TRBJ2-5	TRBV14	CASSQAPQETQYF
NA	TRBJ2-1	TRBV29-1	CSVKGAVWEQFF
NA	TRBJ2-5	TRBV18	CASSGTQETQYF
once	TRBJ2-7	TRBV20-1	CSAALAVEQYF
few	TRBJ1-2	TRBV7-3	CASSLTAGTANYGYTF
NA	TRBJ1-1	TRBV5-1	CASSLGQELNTEAFF
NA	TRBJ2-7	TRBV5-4	CASSFKSERSYEQYF
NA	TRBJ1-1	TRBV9	CASSASRGASNNEAFF
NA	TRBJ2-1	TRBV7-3	CASSLMSSGANNEQFF
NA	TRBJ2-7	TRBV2	CASRSGLAGSPSSYEQYF
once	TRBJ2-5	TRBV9	CASSPRAGEGETQYF
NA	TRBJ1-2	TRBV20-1	CSARDRGVYTF
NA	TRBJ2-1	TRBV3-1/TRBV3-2	CASSQDVGSWGNEQFF
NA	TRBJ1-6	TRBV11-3	CASSLDADSPLHF
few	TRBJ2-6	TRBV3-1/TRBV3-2	CASSPPRGPRANVLTF
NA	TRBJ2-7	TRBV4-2	CASSPPGGRVEGEQYF
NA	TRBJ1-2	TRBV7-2	CASSLGRGRNYGYTF
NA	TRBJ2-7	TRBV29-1	CSVGSGMVYEQYF
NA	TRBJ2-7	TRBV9	CASSVSPGGSPHEQYF
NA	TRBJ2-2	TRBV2	CASNRDSETGELFF
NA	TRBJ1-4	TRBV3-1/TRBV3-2	CASSLQMNEKLFF
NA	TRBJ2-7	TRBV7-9	CASSLTALEQYF
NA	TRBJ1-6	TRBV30	CALPTGRGPLHF
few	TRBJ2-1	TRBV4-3	CASSQGLGLNEQFF
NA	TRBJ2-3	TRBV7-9	CASSYSGGDTDTQYF
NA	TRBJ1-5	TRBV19	CASRPFWENQPQHF
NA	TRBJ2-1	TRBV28	CASSFKLAGREQFF